Given below is one T cell receptor (beta chain) in context. This clonotype qualifies as medium-sized (0.01 to 0.1%). Its antigen remains unidentified. Per-base qualities were not stored, and no clone one base away is much larger. Deletion took 4 bases off V and 2 bases off J, with a span of 7 bases between the germline ends. The CDR3 sequence holds 13 residues, the cysteine and phenylalanine included. Of the read, only the CDR3 DNA is kept; its 39 bases are in frame from base 1. Taken from the germline V gene, the CDR1 and CDR2 loops are KGHDR and SFDVKD. This entry belongs to a study of immune heterogeneity within non-small cell lung tumors (dated by TCRdb to between 2018 and 2020). Background for the entire study: By histology, the tumors included about nine non-squamous carcinomas, a few squamous cell carcinomas and 1 tumor not otherwise specified. Neoantigen binding to each patient's HLA alleles was predicted with netMHCpan-3.0 for mutant peptides of 8 to 11 amino acids. TCR repertoires were analyzed from 60 or so tumor loci of more than 14 patients, while transcriptome data covered only around 45 loci from more than 10 patients. The study combined whole-exome sequencing, RNA-seq and TCR beta repertoire sequencing of multiple spatially distinct regions from each NSCLC tumor to examine intratumoral immune heterogeneity.

The TCR beta CDR3 region was amplified with a multiplex PCR system whose first round of about 10 cycles used 32 V-gene forward primers and 13 J-gene reverse primers. The first PCR round used a QIAGEN Multiplex PCR Kit, and the primer sequences were filed in Chinese patent CN105087789A. In a second PCR round, Illumina universal primers were added with the Phusion High-Fidelity PCR Kit. TCR libraries were paired-end sequenced at 151 bp read length on the Illumina HiSeq X Ten platform. The original pipeline was this. Cutadapt was used to discard reads without multiplex PCR primers, PEAR merged the read pairs, and MiXCR with default settings called the CDR3 regions. Repertoire diversity used Shannon entropy, and clonality was computed as one minus Shannon entropy divided by ln of productive unique sequence count. A clonotype counted as a dominant or high-frequency T-cell clone when its frequency was 0.5% or higher. TCRdb trimmed public reads at Q25 via fastp, called clones via MiXCR and kept in-frame beta chains. Every distinct CDR3 protein forms one entry, paired with its most common genes and DNA. Here the V and J calls rest on TCRdb's processing, not on the authors' analysis. In all, the sample holds fewer than 14,000 distinct CDR3 sequences, and nearly 30% of those were seen once. The ten most abundant clones make up approximately 20% of the sample.

The TCR template was genomic DNA extracted from bulk tumor tissue, and roughly 590 ng of gDNA was amplified for each sample. During surgery, multiple biopsies were taken from each primary tumor, with sampling sites spaced as far apart as possible within the tumor mass. Patients in the study cohort, which was described as untreated, were newly diagnosed NSCLC cases going through curative surgery. The donors were approximately 14 patients with newly diagnosed non-small cell lung cancer who were having surgery with curative intent. Resected tumor masses were reviewed by two independent pathologists. Sequencing was performed only on DNA and RNA samples of high quality. Study-level results and caveats: High-frequency TCR beta clonotypes were found to be largely distinct between individual patients. A moderate positive correlation (R 0.3 to 0.35), which was statistically significant, linked local T-cell repertoire clonality to local tumor mutational burden. Within a patient, identical dominant CDR3B clonotypes were found to recur across loci, yet unique high-frequency clones were also harbored in different tumor locations.

The chain employs TRBV24-1 and TRBJ2-5; confidence is insufficient to name the D gene. This receptor was obtained from a woman between 50 and 59 years old with non-small cell lung cancer. The sequenced sample consisted of lung tumor tissue. The CDR3 has the sequence CATSDGTQETQYF. The DNA sequence is as follows: TGTGCCACCAGTGACGGAACTCAAGAGACCCAGTACTTC.